This TCR beta chain was retrieved from a study of technical replicates of blood from a handful of donors. Trimming pared 0 bases from V and 5 bases from J, leaving 14 bases between. This CDR3 comprises 15 residues. Germline V CDR1 and CDR2: SGDLS, YYNGEE. The assay was immunoSEQ multiplex PCR, and TCRdb's table has in-frame clones only and misses some. The data hold tens of thousands of clones, with 90% to 95% observed a single time. The chain joins TRBV9 to TRBJ1-1, with D possibly matching TRBD1 (6 bases). Sequencing input: PBMCs. The clonotype comes from a human donor in good health. Some clones in this sample may be carry-over from other donors' samples. CDR3 residues: CASSVDVGGGTEAFF. CDR3 coding DNA: TGTGCCAGCAGCGTAGACGTAGGGGGGGGAACTGAAGCTTTCTTT.